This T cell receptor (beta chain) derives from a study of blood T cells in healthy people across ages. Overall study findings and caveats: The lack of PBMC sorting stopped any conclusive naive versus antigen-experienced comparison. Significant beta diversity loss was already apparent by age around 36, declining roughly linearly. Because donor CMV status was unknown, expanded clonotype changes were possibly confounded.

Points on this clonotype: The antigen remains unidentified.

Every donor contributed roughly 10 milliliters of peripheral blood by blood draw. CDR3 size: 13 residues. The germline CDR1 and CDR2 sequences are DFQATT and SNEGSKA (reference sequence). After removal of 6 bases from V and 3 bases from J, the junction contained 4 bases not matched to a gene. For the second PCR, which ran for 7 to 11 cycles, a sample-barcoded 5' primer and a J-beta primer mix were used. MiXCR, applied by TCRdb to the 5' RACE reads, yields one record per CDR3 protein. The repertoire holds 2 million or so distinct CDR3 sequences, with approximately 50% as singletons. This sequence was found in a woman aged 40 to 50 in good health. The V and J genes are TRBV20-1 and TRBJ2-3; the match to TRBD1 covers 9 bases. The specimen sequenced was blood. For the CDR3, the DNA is TGCAGTGCCGGGACAGGGTTAACAGATACGCAGTATTTT. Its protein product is CSAGTGLTDTQYF.